The sequence of this T cell receptor (beta chain) was determined in a study of T cell responses to AZD1222 COVID-19 vaccine. About this clone: Its antigen is unknown.

CDR1 and CDR2 (germline): SGHTA, FQGNSA. Trimming cost V 11 bases and J 1 base, with 11 bases left between them. CDR3 length: 12 amino acids. Overall study findings and caveats: Reportedly, close to half of spike-specific TCRs are directed against unmutated variant regions. No day 14 peak samples; only post-peak repertoires were characterized.

Assay: immunoSEQ multiplex PCR; the TCRdb copy retains only in-frame clones and omits some. The data show approximately 100,000 clones, around 90% seen once. Sequencing used peripheral blood, obtained on day 0 of AZD1222 vaccination. This clonotype originated in an adult in good health. J is TRBJ1-1 and V is TRBV7-2; no reliable D call. CDR3 coding DNA: TGTGCCGCACACCGGCCGAACACTGAAGCTTTCTTT. Its translation is CAAHRPNTEAFF.